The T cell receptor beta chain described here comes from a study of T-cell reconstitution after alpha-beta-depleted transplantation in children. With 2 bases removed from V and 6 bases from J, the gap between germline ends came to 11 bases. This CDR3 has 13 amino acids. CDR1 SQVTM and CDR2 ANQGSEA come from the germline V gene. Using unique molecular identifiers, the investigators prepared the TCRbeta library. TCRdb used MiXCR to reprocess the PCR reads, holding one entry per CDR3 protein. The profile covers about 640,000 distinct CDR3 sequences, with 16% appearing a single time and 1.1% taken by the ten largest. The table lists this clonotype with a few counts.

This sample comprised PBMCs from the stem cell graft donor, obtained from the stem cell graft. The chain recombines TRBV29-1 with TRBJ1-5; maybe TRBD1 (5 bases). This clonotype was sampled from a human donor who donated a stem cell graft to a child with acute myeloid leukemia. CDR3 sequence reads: CSVENGAGQPQHF. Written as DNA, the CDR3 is TGCAGCGTTGAAAACGGGGCCGGTCAGCCCCAGCATTTT.